This T cell receptor beta chain was retrieved from a study of T cells in Graves' hyperthyroidism and ophthalmopathy. Study at large: Staff took peripheral blood when the initial diagnosis was made, before any treatment began.

CDR3 length equals 13 residues. Germline CDR1 is DFQATT and CDR2 is SNEGSKA (reference sequence). V lost 1 base to trimming and J lost 3 bases, with 10 bases between them. As concerns this clonotype: The antigen is not known.

Amplified regions were TCR beta CDR3 sequences from RNA transcripts. The TCR CDR3 was amplified in a first-round RT-PCR using the HTBI primer set. TCRdb used MiXCR to reprocess the multiplex PCR reads, holding one entry per CDR3 protein. The sample has roughly 300,000 distinct CDR3 sequences; about 21% are singletons. Study-level points and caveats: Using 13 V-J features, a model discriminated ophthalmopathy from stable hyperthyroidism.

Patients aged 18 to 65 had newly diagnosed hyperthyroidism lasting under 2 months. The sequence derives from a woman aged 50 to 60 with Graves' hyperthyroidism. The sample comprised blood. The chain has TRBV20-1 and TRBJ2-7; D possibly corresponds to TRBD1 (6 bases). CDR3 in DNA: TGCAGTGCTAGAGTAACAGGGAACTACGAGCAGTACTTC. Protein sequence: CSARVTGNYEQYF.